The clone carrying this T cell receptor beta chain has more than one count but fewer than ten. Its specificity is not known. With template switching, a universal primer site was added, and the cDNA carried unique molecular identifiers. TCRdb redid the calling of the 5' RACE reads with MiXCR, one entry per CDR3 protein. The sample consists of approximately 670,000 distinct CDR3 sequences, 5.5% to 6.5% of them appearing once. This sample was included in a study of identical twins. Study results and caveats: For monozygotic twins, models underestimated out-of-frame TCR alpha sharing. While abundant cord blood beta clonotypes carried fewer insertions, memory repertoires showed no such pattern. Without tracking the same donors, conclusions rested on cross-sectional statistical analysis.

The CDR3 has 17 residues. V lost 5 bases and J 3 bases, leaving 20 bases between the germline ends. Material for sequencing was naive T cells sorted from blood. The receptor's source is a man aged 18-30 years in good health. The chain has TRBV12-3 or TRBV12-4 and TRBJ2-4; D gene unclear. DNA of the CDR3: TGTGCCAGCAGTCCAAACGTAGAAATGGTGAACAAAAACATTCAGTACTTC. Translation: CASSPNVEMVNKNIQYF.